A selection of T cell receptor beta chains follows, all from one sample in a study of shared clonotypes between healthy human individuals. TCRdb's table, derived via immunoSEQ multiplex PCR, lists solely in-frame clones and lacks some. The sample has over 800,000 clones; over 90% are singletons. The source material was naive CD8+ T cells sorted from blood. The receptor set was obtained from a man aged 25 to 40 in good health. The CDR3 runs from the conserved cysteine through the conserved F or W. The D gene is left open where the match is weak. Expanded clones get a size class; other rows say once, few or many, or leave the size out.

DNA: TGCGCCAGCAGCCAATCCCTAGCGGGAACAGATACGCAGTATTTT
CDR3: CASSQSLAGTDTQYF
size: -
V: TRBV4-3
length: 15
D: TRBD2
J: TRBJ2-3

DNA: TGCAGCGTTGGTACAGTCACAGATACGCAGTATTTT
CDR3: CSVGTVTDTQYF
size: once
V: TRBV29-1
length: 12
D: -
J: TRBJ2-3

DNA: TGTGCCAGCAGCGATTGGGGGCGTAGCACCGGGGAGCTGTTTTTT
CDR3: CASSDWGRSTGELFF
size: -
V: TRBV9
length: 15
D: -
J: TRBJ2-2

DNA: TGTGCCTGGAGTGTACTGGGAGTCGAGCAGTACTTC
CDR3: CAWSVLGVEQYF
size: -
V: TRBV30
length: 12
D: -
J: TRBJ2-7

DNA: TGTGCCAGCAGCCGAGCGGGCCAAGAGACCCAGTACTTC
CDR3: CASSRAGQETQYF
size: -
V: TRBV13
length: 13
D: -
J: TRBJ2-5

DNA: TGTGCCAGTAGTGCTCGGACAGGAGGATACGAGCAGTACTTC
CDR3: CASSARTGGYEQYF
size: once
V: TRBV19
length: 14
D: TRBD1
J: TRBJ2-7

DNA: TGTGCCAGCAGCTTAGCGCACCGGGACAGGGCCAAAAACATTCAGTACTTC
CDR3: CASSLAHRDRAKNIQYF
size: -
V: TRBV7-6
length: 17
D: TRBD1
J: TRBJ2-4

DNA: TGTGCCAGTGGGACGGACAAGTACTTC
CDR3: CASGTDKYF
size: -
V: TRBV6-1
length: 9
D: -
J: TRBJ2-7

DNA: TGTGCCAGCAGTCCCCGAGGCGCCGGGAATTACGAGCAGTACTTC
CDR3: CASSPRGAGNYEQYF
size: -
V: TRBV27
length: 15
D: -
J: TRBJ2-7

DNA: TGTGCCAGCAGCCGAGAAGGGACCAATGAAGCTTTCTTT
CDR3: CASSREGTNEAFF
size: once
V: TRBV9
length: 13
D: -
J: TRBJ1-1

DNA: TGTGCCAGCAGTCCGTCACTTAGTAGCTCCTACGAGCAGTACTTC
CDR3: CASSPSLSSSYEQYF
size: -
V: TRBV2
length: 15
D: -
J: TRBJ2-7

DNA: TGTGCCAGCAGTGATGAGACAGGGATGATCCAGCCCCAGCATTTT
CDR3: CASSDETGMIQPQHF
size: -
V: TRBV2
length: 15
D: TRBD1
J: TRBJ1-5

DNA: TGCGCCAGCAGCGATGGGACAGGATACGAGCAGTACTTC
CDR3: CASSDGTGYEQYF
size: -
V: TRBV5-1
length: 13
D: TRBD1
J: TRBJ2-7

DNA: TGTGCCAGCGTACTAGGGAGCACTGAAGCTTTCTTT
CDR3: CASVLGSTEAFF
size: once
V: TRBV18
length: 12
D: -
J: TRBJ1-1

DNA: TGTGCCAGCACCTCAGGAGGGGGGAAGCACTTCTTT
CDR3: CASTSGGGKHFF
size: -
V: TRBV9
length: 12
D: -
J: TRBJ1-1

DNA: TGCGGCGCGGTGAGCCCACTCACCGGGGAGCTGTTTTTT
CDR3: CGAVSPLTGELFF
size: -
V: TRBV29-1
length: 13
D: -
J: TRBJ2-2

DNA: TGTGCCAGCAGCCAAGGGGGGGTGGCTTTCTTT
CDR3: CASSQGGVAFF
size: -
V: TRBV14
length: 11
D: -
J: TRBJ1-1

DNA: TGTGCCATCAGTGGATCGGCAAGCCTCACAGATACGCAGTATTTT
CDR3: CAISGSASLTDTQYF
size: -
V: TRBV10-3
length: 15
D: -
J: TRBJ2-3

DNA: TGTGCTAGCAGCTTAGTAGGGAAAAAAGAGACCCAGTACTTC
CDR3: CASSLVGKKETQYF
size: -
V: TRBV7-7
length: 14
D: -
J: TRBJ2-5

DNA: TGTGCCAGCAGTTATTACGTAATCAATCAGCCCCAGCATTTT
CDR3: CASSYYVINQPQHF
size: -
V: TRBV6-6
length: 14
D: -
J: TRBJ1-5

DNA: TGTGCCAGCAGCGCGGGACTAGCGGGTCCCCTTAGCACAGATACGCAGTATTTT
CDR3: CASSAGLAGPLSTDTQYF
size: -
V: TRBV7-3
length: 18
D: TRBD2
J: TRBJ2-3

DNA: TGTGCCAGCATCAAACCCCCGCGATTCTGGAAGACCCAGTACTTC
CDR3: CASIKPPRFWKTQYF
size: -
V: TRBV28
length: 15
D: -
J: TRBJ2-5

DNA: TGCGCCAGCAGCCACAGGACTAGCGGTAGTTACAATGAGCAGTTCTTC
CDR3: CASSHRTSGSYNEQFF
size: -
V: TRBV4-3
length: 16
D: TRBD2
J: TRBJ2-1

DNA: TGTGCCAGCAGTTTATCCTCCCCCCCGGGTTACGAGCAGTACTTC
CDR3: CASSLSSPPGYEQYF
size: -
V: TRBV27
length: 15
D: -
J: TRBJ2-7

DNA: TGTGCCAGCAGCTTCTCTCCGGGACAGGGACCCTACGAGCAGTACTTC
CDR3: CASSFSPGQGPYEQYF
size: -
V: TRBV7-8
length: 16
D: TRBD1
J: TRBJ2-7

DNA: TGCAGCGTTGCTTTCGACAGGGAGCCCTACGAGCAGTACTTC
CDR3: CSVAFDREPYEQYF
size: -
V: TRBV29-1
length: 14
D: TRBD1
J: TRBJ2-7

DNA: TGTGCCAGTAGTATAGCCCTAGGCTCCAGCGGGGTTAGCACAGATACGCAGTATTTT
CDR3: CASSIALGSSGVSTDTQYF
size: -
V: TRBV19
length: 19
D: TRBD2
J: TRBJ2-3

DNA: TGTGCCACCAGCAGTGGCGGCCTGAGAGAGCAGTACTTC
CDR3: CATSSGGLREQYF
size: -
V: TRBV15
length: 13
D: -
J: TRBJ2-7

DNA: TGTGCCAGCAGTTTTCAGTTTACAGGGGTCTACGAGCAGTACTTC
CDR3: CASSFQFTGVYEQYF
size: few
V: TRBV28
length: 15
D: TRBD1
J: TRBJ2-7

DNA: TGTGCCAGCAGTTACAATGGGGAGACAGGGTATGGCTACACCTTC
CDR3: CASSYNGETGYGYTF
size: -
V: TRBV6-5
length: 15
D: TRBD1
J: TRBJ1-2

DNA: TGTGCCAGCAGCTTAGTAGGGGATCCGAGCACAGATACGCAGTATTTT
CDR3: CASSLVGDPSTDTQYF
size: once
V: TRBV7-8
length: 16
D: -
J: TRBJ2-3

DNA: TGTGCCAGCAGGGATCTAGCGGGATCGGCCACAGATACGCAGTATTTT
CDR3: CASRDLAGSATDTQYF
size: -
V: TRBV27
length: 16
D: TRBD2
J: TRBJ2-3